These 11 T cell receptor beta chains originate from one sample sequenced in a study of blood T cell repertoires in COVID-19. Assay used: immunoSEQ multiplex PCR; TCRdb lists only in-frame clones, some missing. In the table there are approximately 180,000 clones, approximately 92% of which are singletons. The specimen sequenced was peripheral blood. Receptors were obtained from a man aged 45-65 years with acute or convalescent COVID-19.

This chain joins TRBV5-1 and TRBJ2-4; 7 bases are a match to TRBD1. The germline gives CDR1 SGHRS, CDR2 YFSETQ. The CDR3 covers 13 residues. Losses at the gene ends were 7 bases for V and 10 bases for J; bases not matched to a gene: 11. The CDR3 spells CASSDRDRAIQYF. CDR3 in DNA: TGCGCCAGCTCCGACCGGGACAGAGCGATTCAGTACTTC. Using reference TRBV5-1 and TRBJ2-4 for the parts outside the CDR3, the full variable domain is KAGVTQTPRYLIKTRGQQVTLSCSPISGHRSVSWYQQTPGQGLQFLFEYFSETQRNKGNFPGRFSGRQFSNSRSEMNVSTLELGDSALYLCASSDRDRAIQYFGAGTRLSVL.

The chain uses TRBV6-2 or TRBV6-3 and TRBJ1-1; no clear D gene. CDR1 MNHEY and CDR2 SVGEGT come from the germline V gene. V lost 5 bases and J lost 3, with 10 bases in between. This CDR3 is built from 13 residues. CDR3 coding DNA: TGTGCCAGCAGTATTGGTCCGGACACTGAAGCTTTCTTT. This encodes CASSIGPDTEAFF.

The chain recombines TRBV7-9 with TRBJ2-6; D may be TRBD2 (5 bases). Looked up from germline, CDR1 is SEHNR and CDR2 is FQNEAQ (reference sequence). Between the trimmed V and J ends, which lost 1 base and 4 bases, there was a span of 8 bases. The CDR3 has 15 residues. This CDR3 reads CASSLGGPGANVLTF. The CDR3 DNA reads TGTGCCAGCAGCTTAGGAGGGCCCGGGGCCAACGTCCTGACTTTC.

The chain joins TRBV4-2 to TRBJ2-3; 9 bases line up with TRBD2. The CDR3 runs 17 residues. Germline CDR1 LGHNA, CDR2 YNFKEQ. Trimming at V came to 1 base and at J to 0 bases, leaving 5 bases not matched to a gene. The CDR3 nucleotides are TGTGCCAGCAGCCAAGTGGAACTAGCGGGTAGCACAGATACGCAGTATTTT. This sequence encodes CASSQVELAGSTDTQYF.

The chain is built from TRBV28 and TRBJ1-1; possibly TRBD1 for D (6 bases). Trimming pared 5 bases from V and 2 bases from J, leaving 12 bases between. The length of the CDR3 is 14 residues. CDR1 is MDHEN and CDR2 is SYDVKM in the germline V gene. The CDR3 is CASSPGQLNTEAFF. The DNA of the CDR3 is TGTGCCAGCAGTCCCGGACAGTTAAACACTGAAGCTTTCTTT.

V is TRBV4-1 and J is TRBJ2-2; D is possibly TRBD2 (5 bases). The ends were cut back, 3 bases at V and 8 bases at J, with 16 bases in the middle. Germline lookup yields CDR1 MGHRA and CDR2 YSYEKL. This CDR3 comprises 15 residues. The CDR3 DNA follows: TGCGCCAGCAGCCAGGCTAGCATTTTGGGAGGGGAGCTGTTTTTT. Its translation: CASSQASILGGELFF.

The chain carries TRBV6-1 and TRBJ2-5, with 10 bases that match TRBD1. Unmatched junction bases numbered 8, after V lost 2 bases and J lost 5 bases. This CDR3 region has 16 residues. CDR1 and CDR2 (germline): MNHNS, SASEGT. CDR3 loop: CASSERRTGGSETQYF. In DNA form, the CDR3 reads TGTGCCAGCAGTGAACGCCGGACAGGGGGAAGCGAGACCCAGTACTTC.

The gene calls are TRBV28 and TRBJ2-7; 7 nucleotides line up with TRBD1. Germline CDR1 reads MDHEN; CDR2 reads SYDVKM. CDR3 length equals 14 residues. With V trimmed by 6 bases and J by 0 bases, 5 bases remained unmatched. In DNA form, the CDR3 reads TGTGCCAGCAGACGTACAGGGGTCTCCTACGAGCAGTACTTC. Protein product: CASRRTGVSYEQYF.

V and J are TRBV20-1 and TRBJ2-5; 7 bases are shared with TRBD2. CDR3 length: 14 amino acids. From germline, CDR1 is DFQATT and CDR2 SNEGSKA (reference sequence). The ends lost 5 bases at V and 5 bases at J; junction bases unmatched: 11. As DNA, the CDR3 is TGCAGTGCTGGTGGGAGGGACCATGGGGAGACCCAGTACTTC. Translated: CSAGGRDHGETQYF.

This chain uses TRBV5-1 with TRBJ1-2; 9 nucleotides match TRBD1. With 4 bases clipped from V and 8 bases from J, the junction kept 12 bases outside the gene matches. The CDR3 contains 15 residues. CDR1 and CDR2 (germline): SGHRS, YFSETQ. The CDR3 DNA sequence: TGCGCCAGCAGCATGACGGTGACAGGGGGGTACGGCTACACCTTC. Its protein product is CASSMTVTGGYGYTF.

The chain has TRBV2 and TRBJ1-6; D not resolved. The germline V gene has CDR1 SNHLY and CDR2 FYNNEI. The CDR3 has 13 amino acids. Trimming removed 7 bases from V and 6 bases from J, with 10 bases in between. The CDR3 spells CASTNSLNSPLHF. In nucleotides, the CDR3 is TGTGCCAGCACAAACAGCCTTAATTCACCCCTCCACTTT.